One and the same sample provided the 18 T cell receptor beta chains below, sequenced in a study of PD-L1 blockade in urothelial cancer. As to time point: peripheral blood 6 weeks after treatment start. Profiled with immunoSEQ multiplex PCR; TCRdb holds only in-frame clones, not every one. The sample has approximately 79,000 clones, 75% to 95% seen once. The sample consisted of PBMCs, taken around atezolizumab (anti-PD-L1) treatment. These receptors came from a woman over 75 with urothelial cancer.

As DNA, the CDR3 is TGTGCCAGCGGGACAGGGTACGAGCAGTACTTC. Encoded protein: CASGTGYEQYF. The chain recombines TRBV28 with TRBJ2-7; 9 nucleotides match TRBD1. CDR1 and CDR2 from the germline V gene are MDHEN and SYDVKM. Trimming removed 8 bases from V and 4 bases from J; junction bases left unmatched: 0. The CDR3 is 11 amino acids.

CDR3 bases: TGTGCCTCCGACCGTAGCCCCGGGGAGCTGTTTTTT. Encoded protein: CASDRSPGELFF. The rearrangement links TRBV19 to TRBJ2-2, with D hard to call. V dropped 11 bases and J dropped 6 bases, with 13 bases sitting between them. The CDR3 totals 12 residues. Germline loops: CDR1 LNHDA, CDR2 SQIVND (reference sequence).

The chain has TRBV30 and TRBJ1-5, with TRBD1 identical over 7 bases. Per germline, CDR1 GTSNPN and CDR2 SVGIG (reference sequence). The CDR3 has 14 residues. Unmatched junction bases numbered 12, after V lost 7 bases and J lost 6 bases. Here the CDR3 DNA reads TGTGCCTCCACCGGGACAGAATTGAGTCAGCCCCAGCATTTT. The encoded protein is CASTGTELSQPQHF.

The V and J genes are TRBV5-3 and TRBJ1-2; 7 bases are a match to TRBD1. TRBV5-3 is annotated as an ORF whose role is uncertain. With 3 bases clipped from V and 2 bases from J, the junction kept 13 bases outside the gene matches. The CDR3 is 17 amino acids. CDR3 in amino acids: CARSWDSKSTGNYGYTF. The CDR3 DNA follows: TGTGCCAGAAGCTGGGACAGCAAATCTACAGGGAACTATGGCTACACCTTC.

This clone was seen a single time. V is TRBV5-6 and J is TRBJ1-2; 7 nucleotides match TRBD1. The CDR3 extends over 17 amino acids. V dropped 0 bases and J dropped 2; count of bases not matched to a gene: 10. Germline assignment: CDR1 SGHDT and CDR2 YYEEEE. The DNA of the CDR3 is TGTGCCAGCAGCTTGGTCGCAGTCCCGGGACAGAACTATGGCTACACCTTC. This sequence encodes CASSLVAVPGQNYGYTF.

The CDR3 sequence: CASSLRGQGTEAFF. CDR3 bases: TGTGCCAGCAGCTTGAGGGGGCAGGGTACTGAAGCTTTCTTT. The chain employs TRBV5-6 and TRBJ1-1; 7 positions match TRBD1. Germline V gene data show CDR1 as SGHDT and CDR2 as YYEEEE. The CDR3 is made up of 14 amino acids. With V trimmed by 1 base and J by 5 bases, 5 bases remained unmatched.

The chain carries TRBV9 and TRBJ1-3; D call uncertain. The CDR3 runs to 15 residues. Germline V gene lookup returns CDR1 SGDLS and CDR2 YYNGEE. Trimming removed 0 bases at V and 5 bases at J, with 12 bases between. CDR3 DNA sequence: TGTGCCAGCAGCGTAGCTGATTCAGGCCGAAACACCATATATTTT. This codes for CASSVADSGRNTIYF.

The rearrangement links TRBV5-5 to TRBJ1-4; 10 nucleotides line up with TRBD1. CDR1 is SGHKS and CDR2 is YYEKEE in the germline V gene (reference sequence). This CDR3 spans 19 amino acids. Trimming removed 2 bases from V and 7 bases from J; junction bases left unmatched: 17. CDR3 sequence (DNA): TGTGCCAGCAGCTTAAGGCTTCGGGACAGGGGAGTACCGCTTGAAAAACTGTTTTTT. Encoded protein: CASSLRLRDRGVPLEKLFF.

This clone was picked up one time. The chain joins TRBV19 to TRBJ1-5, with D tentatively TRBD1 (6 bases). Germline V gives CDR1 LNHDA, CDR2 SQIVND (reference sequence). Trimming removed 4 bases at V and 4 bases at J, with 17 bases between. This CDR3 contains 16 residues. DNA of the CDR3: TGTGCCAGTAGTAACTCCGGGACACATGGAAATCAGCCCCAGCATTTT. It translates to CASSNSGTHGNQPQHF.

There are a few counts of this clone. This rearrangement joins TRBV29-1 to TRBJ1-1; 10 bases line up with TRBD1. The CDR3 contains 12 residues. Germline V gives CDR1 SQVTM, CDR2 ANQGSEA. V was pared by 4 bases and J by 8 bases, with 4 bases of the junction left unmatched. The CDR3 DNA reads TGCAGCGTTGGGGACAGGGGAGAAGAAGCTTTCTTT. Residues: CSVGDRGEEAFF.

CDR3 coding DNA: TGTGCCAGCTCACTTTATATAGGACAGGATCCGACAGATACGCAGTATTTT. Encoded protein: CASSLYIGQDPTDTQYF. The chain employs TRBV18 and TRBJ2-3, with TRBD1 matching over 7 bases. CDR1 is KGHSH, CDR2 LQKENI, per germline. The CDR3 length is 17 residues. V lost 4 bases to trimming and J lost 3 bases; unmatched junction nucleotides: 13.

This sequence joins TRBV7-8 and TRBJ1-2; the match to TRBD1 covers 9 bases. V lost 1 base and J lost 4; bases outside the gene matches: 7. The germline gives CDR1 SGHVS, CDR2 FQNEAQ. This CDR3 contains 16 residues. CDR3 sequence: CASSLGTGGAGYGYTF. DNA for the CDR3: TGTGCCAGCAGCTTAGGAACAGGGGGCGCGGGCTATGGCTACACCTTC.

The gene calls are TRBV7-2 and TRBJ1-2, with TRBD1 matching over 7 bases. CDR1 SGHTA and CDR2 FQGNSA come from the germline V gene. V shed 4 bases and J 2 bases; nucleotides not matched to a gene: 1. The CDR3 is 13 residues long. CDR3 nucleotide sequence: TGTGCCAGCAGCTCACAGGGGAACTATGGCTACACCTTC. Translating gives CASSSQGNYGYTF.

The J gene is TRBJ1-1, the V gene TRBV15, with 8 nucleotides matching TRBD1. CDR1 and CDR2 (germline): LNHNV, YYDKDF (reference sequence). This CDR3 comprises 14 residues. Trimming removed 9 bases from V and 5 bases from J; junction bases left unmatched: 11. The CDR3 loop reads CATDRTGRRTEAFF. CDR3 DNA: TGTGCCACGGATCGGACAGGGCGGAGGACTGAAGCTTTCTTT. Looking up the rest from reference TRBV15 and TRBJ1-1 gives the full variable domain: DAMVIQNPRYQVTQFGKPVTLSCSQTLNHNVMYWYQQKSSQAPKLLFHYYDKDFNNEADTPDNFQSRRPNTSFCFLDIRSPGLGDTAMYLCATDRTGRRTEAFFGQGTRLTVV.

The V gene is TRBV7-8, the J gene TRBJ2-7, with D possibly matching TRBD1 (5 bases). In germline, CDR1 is SGHVS, CDR2 FQNEAQ. This CDR3 is built from 14 residues. Trimming took off 5 bases at V and 5 bases at J, with 16 bases between the two ends. The CDR3 nucleotides read TGTGCCAGCAGCCTTATCAACCCCAGGGACGAGCAGTACTTC. As protein: CASSLINPRDEQYF.

In its sample, this clone was seen once. The genes are TRBV10-3 and TRBJ1-1; TRBD1 is a possible D gene (6 bases). This CDR3 region has 14 residues. Trimming pared 6 bases from V and 2 bases from J, leaving 13 bases between. Per germline, CDR1 ENHRY and CDR2 SYGVKD. CDR3 bases: TGTGCCATCAGGGACCGACAGGATAACACTGAAGCTTTCTTT. It yields the protein CAIRDRQDNTEAFF.

The V gene is TRBV28, the J gene TRBJ2-7, with D possibly TRBD1 on 6 matching bases. Germline CDR1 is MDHEN and CDR2 is SYDVKM. The CDR3 consists of 15 residues. V was cut by 2 bases and J by 0 bases, with 11 bases left in between. The chain's CDR3 is CASSLPTGSSYEQYF. CDR3 bases: TGTGCCAGCAGTTTACCGACAGGTTCCTCCTACGAGCAGTACTTC.

CDR3 region: CASSLMLSEETQYF. In DNA, the CDR3 is TGCGCCAGCAGCTTGATGCTTAGCGAGGAGACCCAGTACTTC. The rearrangement uses TRBV5-1 and TRBJ2-5; a possible D gene is TRBD2 (5 bases). The CDR3 sequence is 14 residues long. The ends were cut back, 1 base at V and 5 bases at J, with 12 bases in the middle. The germline V gene encodes CDR1 SGHRS and CDR2 YFSETQ.